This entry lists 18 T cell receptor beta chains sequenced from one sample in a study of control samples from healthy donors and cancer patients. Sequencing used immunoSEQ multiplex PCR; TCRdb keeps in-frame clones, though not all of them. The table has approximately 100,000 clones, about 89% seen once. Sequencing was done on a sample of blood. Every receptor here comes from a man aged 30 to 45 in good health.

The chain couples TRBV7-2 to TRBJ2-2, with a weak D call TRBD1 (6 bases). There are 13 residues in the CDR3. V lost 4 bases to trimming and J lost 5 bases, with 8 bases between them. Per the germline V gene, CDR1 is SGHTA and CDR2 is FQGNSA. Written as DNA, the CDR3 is TGTGCCAGCAGCTCTACAGGGACCGGGGAGCTGTTTTTT. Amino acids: CASSSTGTGELFF. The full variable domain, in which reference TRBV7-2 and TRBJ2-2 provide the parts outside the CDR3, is GAGVSQSPSNKVTEKGKDVELRCDPISGHTALYWYRQSLGQGLEFLIYFQGNSAPDKSGLPSDRFSAERTGGSVSTLTIQRTQQEDSAVYLCASSSTGTGELFFGEGSRLTVL.

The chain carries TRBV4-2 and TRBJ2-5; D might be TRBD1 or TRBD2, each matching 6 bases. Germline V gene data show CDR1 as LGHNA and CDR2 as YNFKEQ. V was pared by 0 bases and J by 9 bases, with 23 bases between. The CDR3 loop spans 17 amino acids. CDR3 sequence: CASSQDRGGAGGGPQYF. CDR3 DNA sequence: TGTGCCAGCAGCCAAGACAGGGGCGGGGCGGGCGGTGGGCCCCAGTACTTC.

CDR3 region: CASSPPLGQGREKLFF. CDR3 nucleotides: TGTGCCAGCAGCCCCCCTCTCGGGCAGGGGCGCGAAAAACTGTTTTTT. The V gene is TRBV9, the J gene TRBJ1-4; D perhaps matches TRBD1 (6 bases). The CDR3 covers 16 residues. Trimming took off 4 bases at V and 8 bases at J, with 21 bases between the two ends. Germline V gene data show CDR1 as SGDLS and CDR2 as YYNGEE. The full variable domain, in which reference TRBV9 and TRBJ1-4 provide the parts outside the CDR3, is DSGVTQTPKHLITATGQRVTLRCSPRSGDLSVYWYQQSLDQGLQFLIQYYNGEERAKGNILERFSAQQFPDLHSELNLSSLELGDSALYFCASSPPLGQGREKLFFGSGTQLSVL.

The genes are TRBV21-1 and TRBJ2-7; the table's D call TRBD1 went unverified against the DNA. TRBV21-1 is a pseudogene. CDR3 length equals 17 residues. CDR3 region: CASSEGTGTGLSYEQYF. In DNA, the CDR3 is TGTGCCAGCAGCGAAGGTACGGGGACAGGGCTCTCCTACGAGCAGTACTTC.

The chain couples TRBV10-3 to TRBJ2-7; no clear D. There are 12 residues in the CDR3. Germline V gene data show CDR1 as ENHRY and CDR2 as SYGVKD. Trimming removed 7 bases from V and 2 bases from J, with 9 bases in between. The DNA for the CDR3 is TGTGCCATCAAGGCGGTCACCTACGAGCAGTACGTC. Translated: CAIKAVTYEQYV.

The CDR3 is CASSPPLRSYNEQFF. Written as DNA, the CDR3 is TGTGCCAGCTCACCACCGCTGAGGTCCTACAATGAGCAGTTCTTC. The rearrangement joins TRBV18 to TRBJ2-1; the D is unclear. Between the trimmed V and J ends, which lost 0 bases and 1 base, there was a span of 7 bases. This CDR3 comprises 15 residues. Germline V gene lookup returns CDR1 KGHSH and CDR2 LQKENI.

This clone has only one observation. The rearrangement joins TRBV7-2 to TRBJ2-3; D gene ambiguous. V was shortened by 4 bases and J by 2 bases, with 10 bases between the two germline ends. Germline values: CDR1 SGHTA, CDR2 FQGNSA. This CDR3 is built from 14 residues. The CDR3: CASSWSAPTDTQYF. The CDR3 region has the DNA TGTGCCAGCAGCTGGAGCGCCCCCACAGATACGCAGTATTTT.

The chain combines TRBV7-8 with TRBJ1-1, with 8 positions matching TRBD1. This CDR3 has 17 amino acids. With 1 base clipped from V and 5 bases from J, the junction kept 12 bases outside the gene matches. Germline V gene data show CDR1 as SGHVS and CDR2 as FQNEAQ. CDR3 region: CASSLGGGTGRGTEAFF. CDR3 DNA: TGTGCCAGCAGCTTAGGAGGTGGGACAGGCCGGGGGACTGAAGCTTTCTTT.

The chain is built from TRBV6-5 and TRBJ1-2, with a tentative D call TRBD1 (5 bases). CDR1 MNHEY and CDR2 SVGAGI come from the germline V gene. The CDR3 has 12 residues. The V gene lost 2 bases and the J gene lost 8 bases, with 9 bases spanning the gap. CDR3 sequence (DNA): TGTGCCAGCAGTTACGGGACGACGGGCTACACCTTC. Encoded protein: CASSYGTTGYTF.

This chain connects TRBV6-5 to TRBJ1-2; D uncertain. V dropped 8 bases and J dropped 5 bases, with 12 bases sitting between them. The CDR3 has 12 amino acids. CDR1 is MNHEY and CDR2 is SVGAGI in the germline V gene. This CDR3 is CASRVGIYGYTF. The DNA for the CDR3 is TGTGCCAGCCGGGTGGGGATTTATGGCTACACCTTC.

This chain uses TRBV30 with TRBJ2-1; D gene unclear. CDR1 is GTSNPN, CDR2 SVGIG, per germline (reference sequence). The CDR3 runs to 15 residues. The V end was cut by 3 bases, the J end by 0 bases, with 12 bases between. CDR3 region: CAWSADKSSYNEQFF. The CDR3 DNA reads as TGTGCCTGGAGCGCTGACAAGAGCTCCTACAATGAGCAGTTCTTC.

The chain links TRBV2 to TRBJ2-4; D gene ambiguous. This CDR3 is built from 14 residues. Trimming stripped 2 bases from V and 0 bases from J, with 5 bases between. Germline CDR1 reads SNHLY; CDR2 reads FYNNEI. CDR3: CASSEQLAKNIQYF. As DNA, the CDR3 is TGTGCCAGCAGTGAACAGCTAGCCAAAAACATTCAGTACTTC.

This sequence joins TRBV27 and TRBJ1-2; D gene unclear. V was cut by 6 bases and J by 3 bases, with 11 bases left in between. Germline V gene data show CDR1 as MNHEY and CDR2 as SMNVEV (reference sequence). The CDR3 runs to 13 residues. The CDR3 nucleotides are TGTGCCAGCAGCTTGTTTATTGACTATGGCTACACCTTC. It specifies CASSLFIDYGYTF.

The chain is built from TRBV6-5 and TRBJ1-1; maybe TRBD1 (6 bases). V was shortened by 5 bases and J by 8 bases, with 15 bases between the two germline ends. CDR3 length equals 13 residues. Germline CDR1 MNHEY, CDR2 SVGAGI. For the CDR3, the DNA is TGTGCCAGCAGTAAACCAGGGGTGCCGGAAGCTTTCTTT. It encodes CASSKPGVPEAFF.

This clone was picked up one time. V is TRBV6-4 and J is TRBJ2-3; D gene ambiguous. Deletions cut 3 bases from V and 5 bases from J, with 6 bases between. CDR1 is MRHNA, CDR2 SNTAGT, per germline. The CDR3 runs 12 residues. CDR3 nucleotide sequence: TGTGCCAGCAGTGAATCGGGAGATACGCAGTATTTT. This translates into CASSESGDTQYF.

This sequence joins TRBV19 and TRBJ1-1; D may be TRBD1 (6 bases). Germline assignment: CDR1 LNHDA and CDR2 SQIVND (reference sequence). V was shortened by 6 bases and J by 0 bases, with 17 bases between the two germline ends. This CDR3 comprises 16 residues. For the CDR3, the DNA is TGTGCCAGTAGGTTGAACGTCGGGACACTGAACACTGAAGCTTTCTTT. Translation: CASRLNVGTLNTEAFF. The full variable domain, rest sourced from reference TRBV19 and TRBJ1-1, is DGGITQSPKYLFRKEGQNVTLSCEQNLNHDAMYWYRQDPGQGLRLIYYSQIVNDFQKGDIAEGYSVSREKKESFPLTVTSAQKNPTAFYLCASRLNVGTLNTEAFFGQGTRLTVV.

CDR3 sequence: CATSDFGQEGRGKQYF. The CDR3 DNA sequence: TGTGCCACCAGTGATTTTGGCCAGGAGGGGCGGGGCAAGCAGTACTTC. The V gene is TRBV24-1, the J gene TRBJ2-7; possibly TRBD2 for D (6 bases). The CDR3 has 16 residues. V lost 1 base, J lost 8 bases, and 20 bases lay in between. Per the germline V gene, CDR1 is KGHDR and CDR2 is SFDVKD.

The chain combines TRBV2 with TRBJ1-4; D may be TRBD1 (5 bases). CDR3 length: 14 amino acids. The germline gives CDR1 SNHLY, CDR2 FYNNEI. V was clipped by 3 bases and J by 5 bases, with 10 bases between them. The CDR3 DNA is TGTGCCAGCAGTGACGATAGGGGAAATGAAAAACTGTTTTTT. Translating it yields CASSDDRGNEKLFF.